This T cell receptor (beta chain) was profiled in a study of blood T cells in healthy people across ages. Study-wide context: Template switching caught about one barcoded beta molecule for each two T cells.

This clonotype was observed a single time. A much larger clone sits a single nucleotide away, making a read error possible. A second PCR of about 7 to 12 cycles used a sample-barcoded 5' primer and a J-beta primer mix. TCRdb re-called the 5' RACE reads with MiXCR, one entry per CDR3 protein. The sample lists about 1.1 million distinct CDR3 sequences; roughly two fifths were seen once. The sequence was collected from a man aged 18 to 35 in good health. The sample was blood.

CDR3 DNA sequence: TGTGCCAGCAGACGCACAGGGGGGAATGACCAGTTCTTC. Translation: CASRRTGGNDQFF. The chain carries TRBV28 and TRBJ2-1; TRBD1 matches 8 bases. CDR1 and CDR2 from the germline V gene are MDHEN and SYDVKM. The CDR3 is 13 amino acids.